This record looks at one TCR beta chain sequence and its context. Its matching antigen is unknown. The junction had 2 bases not matched to a gene; V was cut back by 4 bases and J by 3 bases. The germline V gene encodes CDR1 SGHRS and CDR2 YFSETQ. The CDR3 runs 14 residues. Memory CD4+ T cells were sorted as CD4+CD45RO+CD25- cells. Study conclusions and caveats: Tumor Treg TCRs overlapped most with tumor naive CD4+ cells.

Constant-region reverse primers amplified full-length variable regions, followed by semi-nested Nested Universal Primer A PCR. TCRdb analysed the 5' RACE reads with MiXCR anew, one entry per CDR3 protein. This sample has 50,000 to 80,000 distinct CDR3 sequences; roughly 23% occur once, and the top ten carry approximately 3%. This chain uses TRBV5-1 with TRBJ2-5; 11 bases are shared with TRBD1. The sample consisted of memory CD4+ T cells sorted from a lymph node. As for subset: memory CD4+ T cells, CD4+CD45RO+CD25-. The TCR sequence derives from a female donor with breast cancer. CDR3 sequence: CASSPGQGEETQYF. CDR3 in DNA: TGCGCCAGCAGCCCGGGACAGGGGGAAGAGACCCAGTACTTC. Filled out from reference TRBV5-1 and TRBJ2-5, the complete variable domain reads KAGVTQTPRYLIKTRGQQVTLSCSPISGHRSVSWYQQTPGQGLQFLFEYFSETQRNKGNFPGRFSGRQFSNSRSEMNVSTLELGDSALYLCASSPGQGEETQYFGPGTRLLVL.